These 32 T cell receptor beta chains were all obtained from the same sample, sequenced in a study of blood T cell repertoires in COVID-19. Measured with immunoSEQ multiplex PCR; TCRdb has only the in-frame clones, and not every one. Counted here are 350,000 to 450,000 clones, approximately 93% occurring once; the ten biggest clones make up 0.86%. Sequenced: PBMCs or T cells enriched from blood (not recorded which). These receptors came from a woman aged 40 to 55 who had been exposed to COVID-19.

The CDR3 region has the DNA TGTGCCAGCAGCCCATACGGGACTAGCGGGGTCGAGCAGTACTTC. Its translation is CASSPYGTSGVEQYF. The chain couples TRBV5-6 to TRBJ2-7, with 13 bases aligning to TRBD2. The V gene end was trimmed by 4 bases and the J gene end by 6 bases; junction bases not matched to a gene: 7. Germline V gene data show CDR1 as SGHDT and CDR2 as YYEEEE. The CDR3 is 15 residues long.

The chain joins TRBV18 to TRBJ1-5, with a possible D match to TRBD1 (5 bases). Trimming took 4 bases from V and 0 from J, leaving 13 bases between them. The CDR3 runs to 16 residues. CDR1 and CDR2 (germline): KGHSH, LQKENI. As DNA, the CDR3 is TGTGCCAGCTCACGCGACAGTTCCTATAGCAATCAGCCCCAGCATTTT. Amino acids: CASSRDSSYSNQPQHF.

This sequence joins TRBV12-3 or TRBV12-4 and TRBJ2-7, with a tentative D call TRBD1 (6 bases). CDR3 length equals 12 residues. V shed 6 bases and J shed 7 bases, with 13 bases lying between them. This CDR3 reads CASSPQGREQYF. The DNA of the CDR3 is TGTGCCAGCAGCCCACAGGGTAGGGAGCAGTACTTC.

The J gene is TRBJ1-1, the V gene TRBV4-3; a weak D match, TRBD1 (6 bases). Germline CDR1 and CDR2: LGHNA and YSLEER. This CDR3 region has 14 residues. Deletions cut 1 base from V and 4 bases from J, with 10 bases between. The CDR3 DNA reads TGCGCCAGCAGCCAAGGGGAAGGGGGCACTGAAGCTTTCTTT. It translates to CASSQGEGGTEAFF.

V is TRBV30 and J is TRBJ2-7, with 9 bases fitting TRBD2. CDR3 length: 13 amino acids. J gave up 6 bases and V 4 bases, and 7 bases lay outside the gene matches. Per the germline V gene, CDR1 is GTSNPN and CDR2 is SVGIG (reference sequence). This CDR3 reads CAWTAGGPGEQYF. For the CDR3, the DNA is TGTGCCTGGACGGCGGGGGGGCCGGGCGAGCAGTACTTC.

This chain connects TRBV7-2 to TRBJ1-6; 8 positions match TRBD1. V was clipped by 5 bases and J by 0 bases; unmatched bases: 9. Germline lookup yields CDR1 SGHTA and CDR2 FQGNSA. The CDR3 is 18 residues long. CDR3 in DNA: TGTGCCAGCAGCCACCACAGGGGGGCTAGCTCCTATAATTCACCCCTCCACTTT. Translation gives CASSHHRGASSYNSPLHF.

This clone was seen only once. V usage is TRBV6-2 or TRBV6-3 and J usage is TRBJ1-3; 7 nucleotides align to TRBD1. The V gene's germline CDR1 is MNHEY and CDR2 SVGEGT. The V gene end was trimmed by 4 bases and the J gene end by 4 bases; junction bases not matched to a gene: 10. The CDR3 extends over 16 amino acids. The CDR3 DNA follows: TGTGCCAGCAGTTCACCACAGGGGTTTTACGGAAACACCATATATTTT. Translating gives CASSSPQGFYGNTIYF.

The J gene is TRBJ1-2, the V gene TRBV5-6; the D is unclear. The germline V gene encodes CDR1 SGHDT and CDR2 YYEEEE. This CDR3 is 16 amino acids long. Trimming took 4 bases from V and 4 from J, leaving 20 bases between them. CDR3 loop: CASSLVSKERSYGYTF. The CDR3, as DNA: TGTGCCAGCAGCCTAGTCTCCAAGGAGAGAAGCTATGGCTACACCTTC.

The J gene is TRBJ2-5, the V gene TRBV30; TRBD2 aligns across 8 bases. Germline V gives CDR1 GTSNPN, CDR2 SVGIG (reference sequence). Losses at the gene ends were 7 bases for V and 1 base for J; bases not matched to a gene: 5. This CDR3 is 13 amino acids long. CDR3 coding DNA: TGTGCCTCCGGGAGGGCCATCCAAGAGACCCAGTACTTC. It codes for CASGRAIQETQYF.

The chain carries TRBV6-1 and TRBJ2-7; no clear D gene. Between the trimmed V and J ends, which lost 2 bases and 6 bases, there was a span of 14 bases. Germline CDR1 reads MNHNS; CDR2 reads SASEGT. The CDR3 is 14 residues long. This chain's CDR3 is CASSELTSRGEQYF. The CDR3 DNA sequence: TGTGCCAGCAGTGAACTCACGTCTCGCGGCGAGCAGTACTTC.

This clone was observed a handful of times. The CDR3 reads CASSPREGTGRTSNTEAFF. CDR3 in DNA: TGTGCCAGCAGCCCAAGGGAAGGGACAGGTCGGACGTCGAACACTGAAGCTTTCTTT. The chain combines TRBV21-1 with TRBJ1-1; the D call TRBD1 from the table was never checked on the DNA. TRBV21-1 is shown as a pseudogene. The CDR3 spans 19 residues.

In DNA, the CDR3 is TGTGCCAGCAGCCCACCTTCAAGGACAGGGAATTACAATGAGCAGTTCTTC. Its protein is CASSPPSRTGNYNEQFF. This chain joins TRBV14 and TRBJ2-1, with 8 bases fitting TRBD1. The length of the CDR3 is 17 residues. Trimming removed 4 bases from V and 4 bases from J; junction bases left unmatched: 12. Germline CDR1 reads SGHDN; CDR2 reads FVKESK.

This chain uses TRBV5-1 with TRBJ1-1; 7 bases line up with TRBD1. The V and J ends lost 3 bases and 1 base, in that order; junction bases with no gene match: 9. This CDR3 spans 16 amino acids. Germline V gives CDR1 SGHRS, CDR2 YFSETQ. The CDR3 region has the DNA TGCGCCAGCAGCTACCTCCAGGGACAGACGAACACTGAAGCTTTCTTT. Its translation is CASSYLQGQTNTEAFF.

This clone appeared once. V gene TRBV9 combines with J gene TRBJ1-2; D gene uncertain. Germline V gene lookup returns CDR1 SGDLS and CDR2 YYNGEE. The germline V and J ends were trimmed by 4 bases and 8 bases, with 15 bases remaining between them. The CDR3 loop spans 13 amino acids. CDR3 in DNA: TGTGCCAGCAGCCTCGACACTTTTGAGGGCTACACCTTC. Translation: CASSLDTFEGYTF.

The rearrangement uses TRBV28 and TRBJ1-5; D is unclear. The CDR3 runs 12 residues. The V end lost 10 bases, the J end lost 4 bases, and 11 bases lay between the germline ends. Looked up from germline, CDR1 is MDHEN and CDR2 is SYDVKM. CDR3 region: CATDILNQPQHF. As DNA, the CDR3 is TGTGCCACCGACATTTTAAATCAGCCCCAGCATTTT.

Notes on this clone: This specimen includes other DNA sequences encoding the same CDR3. The chain links TRBV5-1 to TRBJ1-3, with 7 bases lining up with TRBD1. V trimming: 4 bases; J trimming: 0 bases; junction bases outside the gene matches: 1. The CDR3 sequence is 14 residues long. Germline assignment: CDR1 SGHRS and CDR2 YFSETQ. The CDR3 region is CASSPGGSGNTIYF. The CDR3 DNA is TGCGCCAGCAGCCCAGGGGGCTCTGGAAACACCATATATTTT.

This clone showed up just a few times. The chain recombines TRBV19 with TRBJ1-2, with D perhaps matching TRBD1 (5 bases). The CDR3 covers 13 residues. V was clipped by 5 bases and J by 8 bases, with 15 bases between them. CDR1 and CDR2 (germline): LNHDA, SQIVND (reference sequence). The CDR3 DNA follows: TGTGCCAGTAGTCTACAGGCGGAGGGGGGCTACACCTTC. Translating it yields CASSLQAEGGYTF.

V and J are TRBV11-1 and TRBJ2-2, with TRBD2 as a possible D gene (6 bases). The CDR3 is made up of 15 amino acids. Between the trimmed V and J ends, which lost 1 base and 6 bases, there was a span of 12 bases. Germline V CDR1 and CDR2: SGHAT, FQDESV (reference sequence). The CDR3 DNA sequence: TGTGCCAGCAGCTTAGACGGAGGGCTTGCCGGGGAGCTGTTTTTT. It specifies CASSLDGGLAGELFF. Variable domain in full (rest from reference TRBV11-1 and TRBJ2-2): EAEVAQSPRYKITEKSQAVAFWCDPISGHATLYWYRQILGQGPELLVQFQDESVVDDSQLPKDRFSAERLKGVDSTLKIQPAELGDSAMYLCASSLDGGLAGELFFGEGSRLTVL.

V and J are TRBV5-6 and TRBJ2-3; no definite D call. This CDR3 spans 14 amino acids. The V and J ends lost 0 bases and 3 bases respectively, with 8 bases between them. Looked up from germline, CDR1 is SGHDT and CDR2 is YYEEEE. This CDR3 reads CASSLAPRTDTQYF. Written as DNA, the CDR3 is TGTGCCAGCAGCTTGGCCCCTAGAACAGATACGCAGTATTTT.

CDR3 region: CASSLYQGYNEQFF. Here the CDR3 DNA reads TGTGCCAGCAGTTTGTATCAGGGATACAATGAGCAGTTCTTC. V usage is TRBV6-5 and J usage is TRBJ2-1; TRBD1 might be the D (5 bases). The V gene lost 4 bases and the J gene lost 4 bases, with 11 bases spanning the gap. This CDR3 contains 14 residues. CDR1 and CDR2 (germline): MNHEY, SVGAGI.

The rearrangement uses TRBV14 and TRBJ2-5, with a weak D call TRBD2 (6 bases). This CDR3 spans 15 amino acids. Germline assignment: CDR1 SGHDN and CDR2 FVKESK. Trimming left V 4 bases short and J 3 bases short, with 15 bases between. In DNA form, the CDR3 reads TGTGCCAGCAGCCGTCGAGGGACTGGAGAAGAGACCCAGTACTTC. It specifies CASSRRGTGEETQYF.

The rearrangement uses TRBV7-9 and TRBJ2-7; TRBD2 might be the D (6 bases). The CDR3 runs to 16 residues. Trimming removed 4 bases at V and 4 bases at J, with 20 bases between. In germline, CDR1 is SEHNR, CDR2 FQNEAQ (reference sequence). The CDR3 reads CASSSSDQGVSYEQYF. In DNA form, the CDR3 reads TGTGCCAGCAGCTCTAGCGACCAGGGAGTGTCATACGAGCAGTACTTC.

V usage is TRBV5-1 and J usage is TRBJ1-1; a weak D match, TRBD1 (6 bases). CDR1 and CDR2 (germline): SGHRS, YFSETQ. The CDR3 sequence is 14 residues long. V was clipped by 7 bases and J by 0 bases, with 13 bases between them. CDR3 DNA: TGCGCCAGCGCCGGACAGACGATGAACACTGAAGCTTTCTTT. Protein: CASAGQTMNTEAFF.

V and J are TRBV1 and TRBJ2-5; no check of the table's D call, TRBD2, against the DNA was made. TRBV1 has pseudogene status. CDR3 length equals 16 residues. This chain's CDR3 is CTSSQQAGPERETQYF. The CDR3 DNA sequence: TGCACCAGCAGCCAACAAGCGGGGCCGGAGCGGGAGACCCAGTACTTC.

The chain employs TRBV30 and TRBJ2-3, with D perhaps matching TRBD1 (6 bases). CDR1 and CDR2 from the germline V gene are GTSNPN and SVGIG (reference sequence). The CDR3 has 14 residues. V lost 2 bases, J lost 6 bases, and 15 bases lay in between. CDR3 residues: CAWSTGTTVDTQYF. CDR3 bases: TGTGCCTGGAGTACAGGGACCACCGTTGATACGCAGTATTTT.

The chain is built from TRBV6-1 and TRBJ2-7; TRBD2 matches at 7 bases. Trimming at V came to 0 bases and at J to 0 bases, leaving 14 bases not matched to a gene. The CDR3 has 19 residues. CDR1 and CDR2 from the germline V gene are MNHNS and SASEGT. In DNA form, the CDR3 reads TGTGCCAGCAGTGAAGCCCTGGGGGGGGTGACCAAAAGCTCCTACGAGCAGTACTTC. Encoded protein: CASSEALGGVTKSSYEQYF.

This chain connects TRBV7-3 to TRBJ2-2, with 10 bases fitting TRBD2. The CDR3 runs 16 residues. The germline CDR1 and CDR2 sequences are SGHTA and FQGTGA. V lost 2 bases to trimming and J lost 4 bases; unmatched junction nucleotides: 4. In nucleotides, the CDR3 is TGTGCCAGCAGCTTATCTTCTAGCGGGAGCACCGGGGAGCTGTTTTTT. This gives the protein CASSLSSSGSTGELFF.

This clone was detected a few times. The chain recombines TRBV18 with TRBJ2-7; TRBD2 is a possible D gene (5 bases). Between the trimmed V and J ends, which lost 1 base and 7 bases, there was a span of 11 bases. CDR3 length: 13 residues. Looked up from germline, CDR1 is KGHSH and CDR2 is LQKENI. DNA for the CDR3: TGTGCCAGCTCACCACTCGACTACGGGGAGCAGTACTTC. This encodes CASSPLDYGEQYF.

The chain carries TRBV19 and TRBJ1-5; D is possibly TRBD1 (6 bases). V was clipped by 4 bases and J by 2 bases, with 15 bases between them. The CDR3 has 16 residues. Per germline, CDR1 LNHDA and CDR2 SQIVND (reference sequence). The CDR3 sequence: CASSTLTGLGNQPQHF. CDR3 DNA: TGTGCCAGTAGTACGTTAACAGGGCTAGGCAATCAGCCCCAGCATTTT. Complete variable domain (other parts from reference TRBV19 and TRBJ1-5): DGGITQSPKYLFRKEGQNVTLSCEQNLNHDAMYWYRQDPGQGLRLIYYSQIVNDFQKGDIAEGYSVSREKKESFPLTVTSAQKNPTAFYLCASSTLTGLGNQPQHFGDGTRLSIL.

The J gene is TRBJ2-4, the V gene TRBV28, with 8 bases lining up with TRBD1. The CDR3 loop spans 18 amino acids. Germline V gene lookup returns CDR1 MDHEN and CDR2 SYDVKM. V lost 0 bases, J lost 0 bases, and 7 bases stayed unmatched. The CDR3 is CASSLWSGTGLAKNIQYF. In nucleotides, the CDR3 is TGTGCCAGCAGTTTATGGTCGGGGACAGGTCTAGCCAAAAACATTCAGTACTTC.

The chain couples TRBV27 to TRBJ1-4, with 9 positions matching TRBD1. The CDR3 totals 16 residues. Trimming removed 6 bases from V and 4 bases from J; junction bases left unmatched: 9. The germline CDR1 and CDR2 sequences are MNHEY and SMNVEV (reference sequence). CDR3 DNA sequence: TGTGCCAGCAGGCCCGACAGGGGGGGAGTTAATGAAAAACTGTTTTTT. Its translation: CASRPDRGGVNEKLFF.

The chain uses TRBV19 and TRBJ1-2; possibly TRBD1 for D (5 bases). Deletions cut 3 bases from V and 2 bases from J, with 16 bases between. The CDR3 consists of 16 residues. Germline-derived CDR1 and CDR2 are LNHDA and SQIVND (reference sequence). The chain's CDR3 is CASSMTLGGLNYGYTF. Here the CDR3 DNA reads TGTGCCAGTAGTATGACCCTCGGGGGATTAAACTATGGCTACACCTTC.